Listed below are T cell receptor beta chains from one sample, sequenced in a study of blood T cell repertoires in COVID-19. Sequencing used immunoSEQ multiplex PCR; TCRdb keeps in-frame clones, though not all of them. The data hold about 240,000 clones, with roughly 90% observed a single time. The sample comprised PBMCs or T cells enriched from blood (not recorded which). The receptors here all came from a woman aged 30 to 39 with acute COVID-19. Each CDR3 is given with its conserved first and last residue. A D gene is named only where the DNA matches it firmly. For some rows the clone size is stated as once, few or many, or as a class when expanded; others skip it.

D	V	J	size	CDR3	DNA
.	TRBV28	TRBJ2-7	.	CASSFRGNWGRSSYEQYF	TGTGCCAGCAGTTTTCGCGGAAATTGGGGCAGAAGCTCCTACGAGCAGTACTTC
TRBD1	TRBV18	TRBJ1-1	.	CASSSIQGEGTEAFF	TGTGCCAGCTCATCTATACAGGGGGAAGGTACTGAAGCTTTCTTT
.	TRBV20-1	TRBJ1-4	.	CSASKIGQSNEKLFF	TGCAGTGCTAGTAAAATCGGACAGTCTAATGAAAAACTGTTTTTT
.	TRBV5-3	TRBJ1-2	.	CARSLGRQIPGGYTF	TGTGCCAGAAGCTTGGGGCGGCAGATACCGGGTGGCTACACCTTC
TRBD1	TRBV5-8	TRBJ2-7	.	CASSLRQGPYEQYF	TGTGCCAGCAGCTTGAGACAGGGTCCCTACGAGCAGTACTTC
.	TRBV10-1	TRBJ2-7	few	CASSEDSSYEQYF	TGCGCCAGCAGTGAGGACAGTTCCTACGAGCAGTACTTC
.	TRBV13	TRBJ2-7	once	CASSLGRSYEQYF	TGTGCCAGCAGCTTAGGACGGTCCTACGAGCAGTACTTC
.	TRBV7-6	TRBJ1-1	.	CASSLGRDSNTEAFF	TGTGCCAGCAGCTTAGGTCGCGACTCGAACACTGAAGCTTTCTTT
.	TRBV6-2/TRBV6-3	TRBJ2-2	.	CASSWTVTNTGELFF	TGTGCCAGCAGTTGGACAGTAACGAACACCGGGGAGCTGTTTTTT
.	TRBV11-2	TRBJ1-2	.	CASSSSVGAIYGYTF	TGTGCCAGCAGCTCCTCAGTTGGGGCAATCTATGGCTACACCTTC